The 24 T cell receptor beta chains presented below share a single source sample, sequenced in a study of PD-L1 blockade in urothelial cancer (dated by TCRdb to the late 2010s). This sample's time point label indicates: pretreatment peripheral blood. The library was made by the immunoSEQ multiplex PCR assay. TCRdb limited this immuneACCESS table to in-frame rearrangements with V and J called. A share of clones is missing; checked studies link under half to unresolved V genes, and the rest is unexplained. This sample comprises around 40,000 clones, approximately 93% of them detected only once. 10% to 12% of the sample lies in the top ten. Sequencing used PBMCs, obtained around atezolizumab (anti-PD-L1) treatment. These receptors came from a woman in her sixties or seventies with urothelial cancer.

The rearrangement links TRBV6-1 to TRBJ2-7, with TRBD2 identical over 12 bases. This CDR3 has 15 amino acids. V lost 3 bases and J lost 2; bases outside the gene matches: 2. The V gene's germline CDR1 is MNHNS and CDR2 SASEGT. CDR3 sequence reads: CASSDPSGRAYEQYF. CDR3 sequence (DNA): TGTGCCAGCAGTGACCCTAGCGGGAGGGCCTACGAGCAGTACTTC.

This rearrangement joins TRBV5-6 to TRBJ2-2, with a tentative D call TRBD2 (7 bases). The V and J ends lost 4 bases and 7 bases respectively, with 17 bases between them. The CDR3 sequence is 15 residues long. Germline-derived CDR1 and CDR2 are SGHDT and YYEEEE. The CDR3 DNA is TGTGCCAGCAGCCCTCGGGGGGCAGAGGACGGGGAGCTGTTTTTT. Protein product: CASSPRGAEDGELFF.

The rearrangement uses TRBV7-3 and TRBJ2-1; 10 nucleotides align to TRBD2. V shed 0 bases, J shed 7 bases, and the junction held 6 bases outside the gene matches. The CDR3 has 16 amino acids. Germline assignment: CDR1 SGHTA and CDR2 FQGTGA. The CDR3: CASSLTGLAAANEQFF. CDR3 in DNA: TGTGCCAGCAGCTTAACAGGACTAGCGGCGGCAAATGAGCAGTTCTTC.

V gene TRBV28 combines with J gene TRBJ2-7; no reliable D call. Germline V gene data show CDR1 as MDHEN and CDR2 as SYDVKM. CDR3 length: 13 residues. Trimming took 4 bases from V and 2 from J, leaving 9 bases between them. The CDR3 spells CASSSAGTYEQYF. The CDR3, as DNA: TGTGCCAGCAGTTCGGCAGGCACCTACGAGCAGTACTTC.

The J gene is TRBJ1-5, the V gene TRBV28; 7 bases align to TRBD1. Germline CDR1 reads MDHEN; CDR2 reads SYDVKM. J was trimmed by 2 bases and V by 7 bases; bases with no gene match: 8. The CDR3 sequence is 15 residues long. The CDR3 loop is CASKEQGFGNQPQHF. CDR3 DNA sequence: TGTGCCAGCAAAGAACAGGGGTTTGGCAATCAGCCCCAGCATTTT.

The chain links TRBV9 to TRBJ2-1; perhaps TRBD1 as D (5 bases). V lost 0 bases and J 3 bases, leaving 7 bases between the germline ends. CDR3 length equals 14 residues. The germline CDR1 and CDR2 sequences are SGDLS and YYNGEE. The DNA for the CDR3 is TGTGCCAGCAGCGTAGGACAGAGCTACAATGAGCAGTTCTTC. Protein sequence: CASSVGQSYNEQFF.

The chain couples TRBV27 to TRBJ1-1; TRBD1 might be the D (6 bases). The germline gives CDR1 MNHEY, CDR2 SMNVEV (reference sequence). V lost 4 bases, J lost 0 bases, and 15 bases lay in between. CDR3 length: 16 residues. CDR3 nucleotides: TGTGCCAGCAGTTACAGGGTTAGTGGGGTGAACACTGAAGCTTTCTTT. It translates to CASSYRVSGVNTEAFF.

The J gene is TRBJ2-7, the V gene TRBV27; 7 bases fit TRBD1. The CDR3 has 13 amino acids. Germline-derived CDR1 and CDR2 are MNHEY and SMNVEV (reference sequence). Unmatched junction bases numbered 5, after V lost 3 bases and J lost 6 bases. The CDR3 here is CASSFSGGPEQYF. CDR3 in DNA: TGTGCCAGCAGTTTTTCAGGGGGACCCGAGCAGTACTTC.

V gene TRBV11-3 combines with J gene TRBJ1-1; TRBD1 matches at 12 bases. Germline V lookup: CDR1 SGHNT, CDR2 YENEEA. The CDR3 has 16 residues. V lost 5 bases, J lost 4 bases, and 8 bases stayed unmatched. CDR3 loop: CASSRSGTGGLTEAFF. CDR3 in DNA: TGTGCCAGCAGCCGTTCCGGGACAGGGGGCCTCACTGAAGCTTTCTTT.

The chain employs TRBV10-2 and TRBJ2-3; 9 positions match TRBD1. V was clipped by 2 bases and J by 3 bases; unmatched bases: 0. The CDR3 contains 14 residues. Germline values: CDR1 WSHSY, CDR2 SAAADI. Here the CDR3 DNA reads TGCGCCAGCAGTGAGGACAGGGGGACAGATACGCAGTATTTT. Its translation: CASSEDRGTDTQYF.

This sequence joins TRBV4-2 and TRBJ1-2; possible D gene TRBD1, 5 bases. Trimming pared 0 bases from V and 8 bases from J, leaving 16 bases between. CDR1 LGHNA and CDR2 YNFKEQ come from the germline V gene. There are 15 residues in the CDR3. The CDR3 DNA reads as TGTGCCAGCAGCCAAGATGGGGCCCCCTCGGAAGGCTACACCTTC. Translated: CASSQDGAPSEGYTF.

The V gene is TRBV5-1, the J gene TRBJ2-5; TRBD1 matches 7 bases. The germline gives CDR1 SGHRS, CDR2 YFSETQ. The CDR3 spans 17 residues. Trimming cost V 3 bases and J 5 bases; bases outside gene matches: 16. For the CDR3, the DNA is TGCGCCAGCAGCTGGGGGATCCGGGACAGCTCTGGTGAGACCCAGTACTTC. Translated, it gives CASSWGIRDSSGETQYF.

This chain joins TRBV6-5 and TRBJ2-3; TRBD2 might be the D (6 bases). This CDR3 contains 13 residues. The germline CDR1 and CDR2 sequences are MNHEY and SVGAGI. Trimming shortened V by 3 bases and J by 10 bases, and 14 bases separated the two germline ends. The CDR3 nucleotides read TGTGCCAGCAGTTATCTCGGAGGGTATTCGCAGTATTTT. Its protein is CASSYLGGYSQYF.

The chain joins TRBV4-3 to TRBJ2-2; D is perhaps TRBD2 (5 bases). The CDR3 length is 16 residues. The ends were cut back, 4 bases at V and 0 bases at J, with 12 bases in the middle. The germline V gene has CDR1 LGHNA and CDR2 YSLEER. CDR3 region: CASSRNGLANTGELFF. DNA for the CDR3: TGCGCCAGCAGCCGGAACGGACTGGCGAACACCGGGGAGCTGTTTTTT.

This clone appeared once. The rearrangement uses TRBV7-3 and TRBJ2-1; D not certain. The CDR3 sequence is 15 residues long. V was pared by 5 bases and J by 3 bases, with 14 bases between. The germline gives CDR1 SGHTA, CDR2 FQGTGA. CDR3 sequence reads: CASSLGLTGYNEQFF. DNA of the CDR3: TGTGCCAGCAGCCTGGGCCTTACTGGCTACAATGAGCAGTTCTTC.

The chain is built from TRBV2 and TRBJ2-1, with 11 bases matching TRBD2. Germline CDR1 SNHLY, CDR2 FYNNEI. V was pared by 7 bases and J by 3 bases, with 5 bases of the junction left unmatched. The CDR3 loop spans 15 amino acids. CDR3 sequence reads: CASKTTSGNYNEQFF. CDR3 sequence (DNA): TGTGCCAGCAAGACGACTAGCGGGAACTACAATGAGCAGTTCTTC.

The V gene is TRBV27, the J gene TRBJ2-1; 9 bases align to TRBD2. The trim removed 5 bases at V and 2 bases at J, leaving 10 bases unmatched. From germline, CDR1 is MNHEY and CDR2 SMNVEV (reference sequence). CDR3 size: 17 residues. The CDR3 is CASSRGVAGVTYNEQFF. The CDR3 DNA is TGTGCCAGCAGTAGGGGCGTAGCGGGAGTGACCTACAATGAGCAGTTCTTC.

This rearrangement joins TRBV5-6 to TRBJ2-7, with TRBD1 matching over 9 bases. Trimming removed 2 bases from V and 9 bases from J; junction bases left unmatched: 18. This CDR3 region has 17 residues. Germline CDR1 is SGHDT and CDR2 is YYEEEE. The CDR3 nucleotides are TGTGCCAGCAGCTTTATACCATTTCCGGGACAGGGAGTTCGGCAGTACTTC. Translated: CASSFIPFPGQGVRQYF.

This chain connects TRBV5-6 to TRBJ2-2; D might be TRBD1 (6 bases). The CDR3 totals 15 residues. V lost 6 bases and J 2 bases, leaving 14 bases between the germline ends. In germline, CDR1 is SGHDT, CDR2 YYEEEE. This chain's CDR3 is CASISRDTNTGELFF. CDR3 nucleotide sequence: TGTGCCAGCATCTCCCGGGACACTAACACCGGGGAGCTGTTTTTT.

The chain recombines TRBV6-4 with TRBJ2-7, with a weak D call TRBD2 (7 bases). V was clipped by 4 bases and J by 4 bases, with 14 bases between them. Germline V gene lookup returns CDR1 MRHNA and CDR2 SNTAGT. The CDR3 spans 14 residues. CDR3 in DNA: TGTGCCAGCAGTGCCGGGGGGCTAGGGTACGAGCAGTACTTC. Protein product: CASSAGGLGYEQYF.

V gene TRBV4-1 combines with J gene TRBJ2-3; 7 bases match TRBD2. The CDR3 has 15 residues. V lost 5 bases, J lost 0 bases, and 5 bases stayed unmatched. Per the germline V gene, CDR1 is MGHRA and CDR2 is YSYEKL. CDR3 sequence (DNA): TGCGCCAGCAGCGGACTAGGGACTAGCACAGATACGCAGTATTTT. This translates into CASSGLGTSTDTQYF.

This sequence joins TRBV23-1 and TRBJ2-7; D possibly corresponds to TRBD1 (6 bases). TRBV23-1 is flagged as an ORF with uncertain function. The V end lost 3 bases, the J end lost 5 bases, and 8 bases lay between the germline ends. This CDR3 is built from 12 residues. Here the CDR3 reads CASSHAGDEQYF. Written as DNA, the CDR3 is TGCGCCAGCAGTCATGCAGGGGACGAGCAGTACTTC.

The chain carries TRBV5-6 and TRBJ2-1; 7 bases fit TRBD1. CDR1 is SGHDT and CDR2 is YYEEEE in the germline V gene. V lost 5 bases to trimming and J lost 7 bases; unmatched junction nucleotides: 6. The CDR3 is 13 amino acids. The DNA for the CDR3 is TGTGCCAGCAGGACAGGGCAATGGAATGAGCAGTTCTTC. Translated, it gives CASRTGQWNEQFF. The entire variable domain, with the rest obtained from reference TRBV5-6 and TRBJ2-1, is as follows: DAGVTQSPTHLIKTRGQQVTLRCSPKSGHDTVSWYQQALGQGPQFIFQYYEEEERQRGNFPDRFSGHQFPNYSSELNVNALLLGDSALYLCASRTGQWNEQFFGPGTRLTVL.

This chain connects TRBV9 to TRBJ2-7; 7 nucleotides line up with TRBD1. Per the germline V gene, CDR1 is SGDLS and CDR2 is YYNGEE. The CDR3 totals 16 residues. The J segment lost 2 bases and the V segment lost 3 bases, leaving 11 bases of the junction unmatched. CDR3 protein: CASSASQWDSPYEQYF. The CDR3, as DNA: TGTGCCAGCAGCGCCTCACAGTGGGACAGCCCCTACGAGCAGTACTTC.